This T cell receptor beta chain stems from a study of glioma-infiltrating T cells after dendritic cell vaccination. Time point given: after dendritic cell vaccination, including at tumor progression/relapse. The V end was cut by 6 bases, the J end by 2 bases, with 13 bases between. The CDR3 sequence is 14 residues long. Germline V lookup: CDR1 SNHLY, CDR2 FYNNEI. Measured with immunoSEQ multiplex PCR; TCRdb has only the in-frame clones, and not every one. The sample holds about 82,000 clones, roughly four fifths seen once. This sequence originates from a human donor with glioblastoma. The chain combines TRBV2 with TRBJ1-2, with a weak D call TRBD1 (6 bases). The source was blood, collected after dendritic cell vaccination. The CDR3 sequence is CASRDSGQNYGYTF. The DNA of the CDR3 is TGTGCCAGCAGGGATTCCGGACAGAACTATGGCTACACCTTC.